The rows below give T cell receptor beta chains drawn from one sample of a study of T cell responses to AZD1222 COVID-19 vaccine. This table comes from immunoSEQ multiplex PCR, and its TCRdb copy is limited to in-frame clones, with some not included. The sample has 90,000 to 110,000 clones, about four fifths seen once. The sequencing used peripheral blood, collected on day 0 of AZD1222 vaccination. These receptors all stem from an adult in good health. CDR3s include the opening cysteine and the closing phenylalanine or tryptophan. Fields, in order: J gene, D gene, clone size, V gene, CDR3 DNA, CDR3 protein. A D gene is named only where the DNA matches it firmly. Clone size is stated in some rows and not others, as once, few, many or a class when expanded.

>TRBJ1-5|NA|NA|TRBV19
TGTGCCAGTAGTCCTAGAGGGGTTCAGCCCCAGCATTTT
CASSPRGVQPQHF
>TRBJ1-6|NA|NA|TRBV7-2
TGTGCCAGCAGCTTAGTCCAGAATTCACCCCTCCACTTT
CASSLVQNSPLHF
>TRBJ1-2|TRBD1|NA|TRBV7-9
TGTGCCAGCAGCAGCTCGGGCAGGGGGCTATTCGGCTACACCTTC
CASSSSGRGLFGYTF
>TRBJ2-5|NA|NA|TRBV5-1
TGCGCCAGCAGCTTCGGCTACCAAGAGACCCAGTACTTC
CASSFGYQETQYF
>TRBJ2-7|NA|NA|TRBV7-2
TGTGCCAGCAGCTTAGCGCGATCACTAGTTGGGGTCGAGCAGTACTTC
CASSLARSLVGVEQYF
>TRBJ1-2|TRBD1|NA|TRBV11-2
TGTGCCAGCAGTCCCACACAGGGGAAGGGCTATGGCTACACCTTC
CASSPTQGKGYGYTF
>TRBJ1-6|NA|NA|TRBV5-1
TGCGCCAGCAGCTTGGGTCCCCCGGAGGCAGGGAGCTCACCCCTCCACTTT
CASSLGPPEAGSSPLHF
>TRBJ2-5|NA|NA|TRBV18
TGTGCCAGCTCACCGGGGATTAGCAGACAAGAGACCCAGTACTTC
CASSPGISRQETQYF
>TRBJ2-2|NA|NA|TRBV7-3
TGTGCCAGCAGCTCAGAACCTGGCGGGGAGCTGTTTTTT
CASSSEPGGELFF
>TRBJ1-1|NA|NA|TRBV30
TGTGCCTGGAGTGATTCAGTACACACTGAAGCTTTCTTT
CAWSDSVHTEAFF
>TRBJ1-6|NA|once|TRBV7-2
TGTGCCAGCAGCTTGGAGACCCTTAATTCACCCCTCCACTTT
CASSLETLNSPLHF
>TRBJ2-7|TRBD1|NA|TRBV6-5
TGTGCCAGCATCCGGGACAGTGTACTCTACGAGCAGTACTTC
CASIRDSVLYEQYF
>TRBJ2-7|TRBD1|NA|TRBV4-3
TGCGCCAGCAGCAAGACAGGGGGGGGGTCCTACGAGCAGTACTTC
CASSKTGGGSYEQYF
>TRBJ1-2|NA|NA|TRBV7-2
TGTGCCAGCAGCCCGGCGAGCAGGGACTATGGCTACACCTTC
CASSPASRDYGYTF
>TRBJ1-1|TRBD1|NA|TRBV6-2/TRBV6-3
TGTGCCAGCAGTTACTCGCCAATCGGACAGGGGTCCACTGAAGCTTTCTTT
CASSYSPIGQGSTEAFF
>TRBJ2-2|NA|NA|TRBV6-4
TGTGCCAACTCCCAGAGGAGGAACACCGGGGAGCTGTTTTTT
CANSQRRNTGELFF
>TRBJ2-1|NA|NA|TRBV20-1
TGCAGTGCTAGTAGGTTCGTCCAAAGCAATGAGCAGTTCTTC
CSASRFVQSNEQFF
>TRBJ1-6|TRBD1|NA|TRBV30
TGTGCCTGGTCCTCGACAGGGTACGGTTCACCCCTCCACTTT
CAWSSTGYGSPLHF
>TRBJ1-4|NA|NA|TRBV7-2
TGTGCCAGCAGCTTATCGGTTAATGAAAAACTGTTTTTT
CASSLSVNEKLFF
>TRBJ1-1|NA|NA|TRBV6-7
TGTGCCAGCAGTTCCCCCTACGGGGCCAAGACTACTGAAGCTTTCTTT
CASSSPYGAKTTEAFF
>TRBJ2-7|NA|NA|TRBV5-4
TGTGCCAGCAGCGTAAGACAGAACTACGAGCAGTACTTC
CASSVRQNYEQYF
>TRBJ1-1|NA|NA|TRBV27
TGTGCCAGCAGCTGGGGGAGCGGCACTGAAGCTTTCTTT
CASSWGSGTEAFF
>TRBJ2-1|TRBD2|NA|TRBV4-2
TGTGCCAGCAGCCAAGTTGGTCTAGCGGGGAGCACATACAATGAGCAGTTCTTC
CASSQVGLAGSTYNEQFF
>TRBJ2-1|TRBD2|NA|TRBV5-6
TGTGCCAGCAGCGGGACTAGCGGACACAATGAGCAGTTCTTC
CASSGTSGHNEQFF
>TRBJ1-4|NA|NA|TRBV25-1
TGTGCCAGCAGTGAATCCTCCGGCAGGTTTGTGGAAAAACTGTTTTTT
CASSESSGRFVEKLFF
>TRBJ1-4|NA|NA|TRBV9
TGTGCCAGCAGCGTAGAATCGGTTGGGCCCCATAAACTGTTTTTT
CASSVESVGPHKLFF
>TRBJ2-2|TRBD2|NA|TRBV4-3
TGCGCCAGCAGCCAAGTTCTTCAGCGGGGGGCTTACACCGGGGAGCTGTTTTTT
CASSQVLQRGAYTGELFF
>TRBJ1-2|NA|NA|TRBV2
TGTGCCAGCAGTGAATTACGCGGTCCCGGCTACACCTTC
CASSELRGPGYTF
>TRBJ1-5|TRBD1|NA|TRBV6-5
TGTGCCAGCAGCATGGACAGGGTCCAGCCCCAGCATTTT
CASSMDRVQPQHF
>TRBJ1-6|NA|NA|TRBV25-1
TGTGCCAGCAGGGGTTTCGGGGACTCACCCCTCCACTTT
CASRGFGDSPLHF
>TRBJ1-2|NA|few|TRBV7-2
TGTGCCAGCAGCTTAGCGCTAATAAATCGTCAGTACGGCTACACCTTC
CASSLALINRQYGYTF
>TRBJ2-5|NA|once|TRBV12-3/TRBV12-4
TGTGCCAGCAGGTTCGATCGGGAGACCCAGTACTTC
CASRFDRETQYF
>TRBJ2-3|NA|NA|TRBV5-1
TGCGCCAGCAGCCCCAGATCAGGGGAGGTTACAGATACGCAGTATTTT
CASSPRSGEVTDTQYF
>TRBJ2-1|TRBD2|few|TRBV7-6
TGTGCCAGCGCAGGCGGGGGGTCATACAATGAGCAGTTCTTC
CASAGGGSYNEQFF
>TRBJ1-6|NA|NA|TRBV13
TGTGCCAGCAGCTTAGGGACAGGAGGATCACCCCTCCACTTT
CASSLGTGGSPLHF
>TRBJ2-3|TRBD1|NA|TRBV5-1
TGCGCCAGCAGCGTACAGGGGACAGATACGCAGTATTTT
CASSVQGTDTQYF
>TRBJ2-5|NA|NA|TRBV6-2/TRBV6-3
TGTGCCAGCAGTTACTCGATAGAAGAGATCCAAGAGACCCAGTACTTC
CASSYSIEEIQETQYF
>TRBJ1-1|NA|NA|TRBV4-1
TGCGCCAGCAGCCAAGGCGGGGGCCTGAACACTGAAGCTTTCTTT
CASSQGGGLNTEAFF
>TRBJ2-5|NA|NA|TRBV9
TGTGCCAGCACCGGAAGAGGGCAGGGGGAGACCCAGTACTTC
CASTGRGQGETQYF
>TRBJ1-4|NA|NA|TRBV7-9
TGTGCCAGCAGCTCACCTGGGGAGAAAAAACTGTTTTTT
CASSSPGEKKLFF